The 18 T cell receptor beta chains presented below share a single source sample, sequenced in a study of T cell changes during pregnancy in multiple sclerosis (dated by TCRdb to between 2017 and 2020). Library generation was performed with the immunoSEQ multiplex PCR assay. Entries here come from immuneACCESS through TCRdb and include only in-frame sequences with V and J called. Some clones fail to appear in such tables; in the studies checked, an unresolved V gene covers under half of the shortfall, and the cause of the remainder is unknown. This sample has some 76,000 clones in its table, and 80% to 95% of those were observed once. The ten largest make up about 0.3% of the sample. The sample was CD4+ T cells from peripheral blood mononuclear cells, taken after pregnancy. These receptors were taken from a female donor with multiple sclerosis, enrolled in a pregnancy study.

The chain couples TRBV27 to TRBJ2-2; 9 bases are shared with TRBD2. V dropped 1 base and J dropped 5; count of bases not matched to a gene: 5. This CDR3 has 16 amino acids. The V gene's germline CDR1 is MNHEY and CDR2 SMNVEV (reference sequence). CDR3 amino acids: CASSLFGGRVTGELFF. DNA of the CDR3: TGTGCCAGCAGTTTATTCGGCGGGAGGGTGACCGGGGAGCTGTTTTTT.

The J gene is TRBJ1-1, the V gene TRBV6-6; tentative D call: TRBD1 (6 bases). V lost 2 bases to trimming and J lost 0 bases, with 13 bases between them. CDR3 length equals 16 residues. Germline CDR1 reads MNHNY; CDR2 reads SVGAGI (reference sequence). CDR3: CASSYPSQGMNTEAFF. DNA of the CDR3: TGTGCCAGCAGTTACCCGTCACAGGGTATGAACACTGAAGCTTTCTTT.

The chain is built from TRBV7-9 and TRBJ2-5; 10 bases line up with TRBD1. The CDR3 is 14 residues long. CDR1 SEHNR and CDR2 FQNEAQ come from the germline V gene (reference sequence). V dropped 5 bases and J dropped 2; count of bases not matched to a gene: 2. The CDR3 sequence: CASSRTGGQETQYF. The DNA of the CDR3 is TGTGCCAGCAGCCGGACAGGGGGTCAAGAGACCCAGTACTTC.

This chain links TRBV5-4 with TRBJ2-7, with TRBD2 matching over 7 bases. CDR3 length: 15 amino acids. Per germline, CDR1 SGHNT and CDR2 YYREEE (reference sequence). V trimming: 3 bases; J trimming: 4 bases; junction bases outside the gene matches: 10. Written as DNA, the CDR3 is TGTGCCAGCAGCTCGAACCGGGGAGGGTTTTACGAGCAGTACTTC. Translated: CASSSNRGGFYEQYF.

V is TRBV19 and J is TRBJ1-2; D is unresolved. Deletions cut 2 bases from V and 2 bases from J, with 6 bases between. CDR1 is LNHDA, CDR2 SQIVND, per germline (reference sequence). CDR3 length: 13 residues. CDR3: CASSISENYGYTF. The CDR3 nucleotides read TGTGCCAGTAGTATATCAGAAAACTATGGCTACACCTTC.

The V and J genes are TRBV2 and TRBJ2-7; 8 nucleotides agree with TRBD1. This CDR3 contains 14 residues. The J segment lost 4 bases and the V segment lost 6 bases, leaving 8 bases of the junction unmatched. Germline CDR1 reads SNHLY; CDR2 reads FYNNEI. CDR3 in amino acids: CASRTGTGAYEQYF. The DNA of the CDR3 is TGTGCCAGCAGGACCGGGACAGGAGCTTACGAGCAGTACTTC.

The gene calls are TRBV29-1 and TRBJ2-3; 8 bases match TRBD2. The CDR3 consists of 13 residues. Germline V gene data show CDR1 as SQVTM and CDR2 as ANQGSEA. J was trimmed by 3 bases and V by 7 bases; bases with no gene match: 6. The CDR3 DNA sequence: TGCAGCGCCGGAGCGGGAGATACAGATACGCAGTATTTT. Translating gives CSAGAGDTDTQYF.

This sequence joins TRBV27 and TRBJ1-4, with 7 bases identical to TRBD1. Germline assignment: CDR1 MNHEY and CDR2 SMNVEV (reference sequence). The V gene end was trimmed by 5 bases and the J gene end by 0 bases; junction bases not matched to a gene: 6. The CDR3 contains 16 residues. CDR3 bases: TGTGCCAGCAGTCCAGGGGGGCATGCAACTAATGAAAAACTGTTTTTT. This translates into CASSPGGHATNEKLFF.

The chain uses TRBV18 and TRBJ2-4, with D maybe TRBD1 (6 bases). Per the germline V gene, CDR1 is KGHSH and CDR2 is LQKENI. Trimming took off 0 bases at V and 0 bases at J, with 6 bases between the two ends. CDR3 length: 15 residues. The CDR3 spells CASSPPTGAKNIQYF. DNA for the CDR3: TGTGCCAGCTCACCACCGACAGGAGCCAAAAACATTCAGTACTTC.

The CDR3 is CASAVRGVTDTQYF. The CDR3 nucleotides are TGTGCCAGCGCCGTAAGGGGTGTCACAGATACGCAGTATTTT. The chain links TRBV11-2 to TRBJ2-3; possible D gene TRBD1, 5 bases. There are 14 residues in the CDR3. CDR1 and CDR2 (germline): SGHAT, FQNNGV. The V end lost 8 bases, the J end lost 2 bases, and 14 bases lay between the germline ends.

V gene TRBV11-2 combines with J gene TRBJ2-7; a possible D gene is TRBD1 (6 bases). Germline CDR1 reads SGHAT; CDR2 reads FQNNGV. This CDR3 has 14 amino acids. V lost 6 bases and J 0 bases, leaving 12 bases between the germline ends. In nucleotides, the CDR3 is TGTGCCAGCAGTTCCGGGACATTCTCCTACGAGCAGTACTTC. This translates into CASSSGTFSYEQYF.

Here the CDR3 reads CASSYRTGPGEKLFF. DNA of the CDR3: TGTGCCAGCAGCTACCGGACAGGCCCTGGAGAAAAACTGTTTTTT. The chain links TRBV2 to TRBJ1-4, with TRBD1 matching over 7 bases. Unmatched junction bases numbered 12, after V lost 6 bases and J lost 8 bases. Germline CDR1 reads SNHLY; CDR2 reads FYNNEI. The CDR3 totals 15 residues.

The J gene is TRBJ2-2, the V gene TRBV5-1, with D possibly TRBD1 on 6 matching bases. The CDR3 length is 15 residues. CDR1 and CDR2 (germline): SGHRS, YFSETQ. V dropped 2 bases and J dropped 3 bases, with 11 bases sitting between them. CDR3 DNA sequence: TGCGCCAGCAGCTTCCAGGGGCCGGACACCGGGGAGCTGTTTTTT. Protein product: CASSFQGPDTGELFF.

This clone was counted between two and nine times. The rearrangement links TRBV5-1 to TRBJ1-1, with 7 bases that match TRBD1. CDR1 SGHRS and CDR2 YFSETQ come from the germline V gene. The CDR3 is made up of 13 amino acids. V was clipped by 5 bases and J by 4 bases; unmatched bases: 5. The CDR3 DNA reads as TGCGCCAGCAGTGAGCAGGGGGGCACTGAAGCTTTCTTT. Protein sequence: CASSEQGGTEAFF.

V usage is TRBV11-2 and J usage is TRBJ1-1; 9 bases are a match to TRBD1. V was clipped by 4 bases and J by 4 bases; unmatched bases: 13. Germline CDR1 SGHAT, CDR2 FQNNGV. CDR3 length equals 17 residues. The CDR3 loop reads CASSSHTGGYEITEAFF. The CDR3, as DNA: TGTGCCAGCAGCTCGCATACAGGGGGCTATGAGATCACTGAAGCTTTCTTT.

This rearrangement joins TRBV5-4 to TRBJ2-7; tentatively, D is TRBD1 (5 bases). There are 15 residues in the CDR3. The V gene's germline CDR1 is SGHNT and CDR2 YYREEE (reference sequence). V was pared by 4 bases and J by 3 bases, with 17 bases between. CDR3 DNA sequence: TGTGCCAGCAGCCCCTCCGCTAGGGGCTACTACGAGCAGTACTTC. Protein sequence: CASSPSARGYYEQYF.

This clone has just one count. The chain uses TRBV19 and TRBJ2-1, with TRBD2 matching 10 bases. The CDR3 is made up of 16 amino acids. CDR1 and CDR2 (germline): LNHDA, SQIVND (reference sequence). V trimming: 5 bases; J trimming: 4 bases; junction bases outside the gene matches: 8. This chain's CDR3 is CASSPTLAGSYNEQFF. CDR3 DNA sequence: TGTGCCAGTAGTCCTACACTAGCGGGGAGTTACAATGAGCAGTTCTTC.

CDR3 sequence: CASSWTGQANEKLFF. In DNA, the CDR3 is TGCGCCAGCAGCTGGACGGGACAGGCAAATGAAAAACTGTTTTTT. The genes are TRBV5-1 and TRBJ1-4; 8 bases are a match to TRBD1. The CDR3 runs to 15 residues. Germline values: CDR1 SGHRS, CDR2 YFSETQ. V gave up 3 bases and J gave up 5 bases; unmatched junction bases: 6.